This T cell receptor (beta chain) originates from a study of blood T cell repertoires in COVID-19. Study as a whole: Samples taken during acute and convalescent COVID-19 were collected in the United States, Italy and Spain.

Only in-frame clones appear in the TCRdb table, and some are missing; sequencing was by immunoSEQ multiplex PCR. The sample has fewer than 250,000 clones; 83% are singletons. A single count supports this clone. Trimming left V 1 base short and J 2 bases short, with 15 bases between. The CDR3 has 16 residues. Per germline, CDR1 SGDLS and CDR2 YYNGEE. This chain links TRBV9 with TRBJ1-2, with TRBD1 as a possible D gene (6 bases). Sequencing used PBMCs or T cells enriched from blood (not recorded which). This clonotype originated in a woman between 40 and 50 years old who had been exposed to COVID-19. The CDR3 is CASSVPLTTGNYGYTF. The CDR3 nucleotides read TGTGCCAGCAGCGTACCGCTTACTACAGGGAACTATGGCTACACCTTC. The full variable domain, in which reference TRBV9 and TRBJ1-2 provide the parts outside the CDR3, is DSGVTQTPKHLITATGQRVTLRCSPRSGDLSVYWYQQSLDQGLQFLIQYYNGEERAKGNILERFSAQQFPDLHSELNLSSLELGDSALYFCASSVPLTTGNYGYTFGSGTRLTVV.